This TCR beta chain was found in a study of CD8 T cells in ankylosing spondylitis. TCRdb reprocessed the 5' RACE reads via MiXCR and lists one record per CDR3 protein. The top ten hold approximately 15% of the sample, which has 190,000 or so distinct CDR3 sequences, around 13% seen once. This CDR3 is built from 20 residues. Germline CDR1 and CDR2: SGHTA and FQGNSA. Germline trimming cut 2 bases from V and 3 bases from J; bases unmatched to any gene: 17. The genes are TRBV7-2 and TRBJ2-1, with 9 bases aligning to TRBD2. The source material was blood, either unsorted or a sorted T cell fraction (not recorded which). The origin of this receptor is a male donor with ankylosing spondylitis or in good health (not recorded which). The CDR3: CASSLRPFGQSGRHYNEQFF. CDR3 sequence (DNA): TGTGCCAGCAGCTTACGCCCCTTTGGGCAGAGCGGGAGGCACTACAATGAGCAGTTCTTC.